The clone carrying this T cell receptor (beta chain) was recorded once. Repertoires were generated with immunoSEQ multiplex PCR, while TCRdb's copy carries only in-frame clones and drops some. The sample has fewer than 350,000 clones, 86% seen once. This entry belongs to a study of blood T cell repertoires in COVID-19. Study in general: The analysed material was cDNA or gDNA that came from T cells, B-cell-depleted T cells, or PBMCs.

The length of the CDR3 is 13 residues. V was trimmed by 0 bases and J by 4 bases, leaving 7 bases between them. Germline-derived CDR1 and CDR2 are SGHRS and YFSETQ. The rearrangement links TRBV5-1 to TRBJ2-5; D uncertain. The sample comprised peripheral blood. The TCR originated in a man aged 35-49 years with active or convalescent COVID-19. In DNA form, the CDR3 reads TGCGCCAGCAGCTTGGTACTTGCAGAGACCCAGTACTTC. The encoded protein is CASSLVLAETQYF.